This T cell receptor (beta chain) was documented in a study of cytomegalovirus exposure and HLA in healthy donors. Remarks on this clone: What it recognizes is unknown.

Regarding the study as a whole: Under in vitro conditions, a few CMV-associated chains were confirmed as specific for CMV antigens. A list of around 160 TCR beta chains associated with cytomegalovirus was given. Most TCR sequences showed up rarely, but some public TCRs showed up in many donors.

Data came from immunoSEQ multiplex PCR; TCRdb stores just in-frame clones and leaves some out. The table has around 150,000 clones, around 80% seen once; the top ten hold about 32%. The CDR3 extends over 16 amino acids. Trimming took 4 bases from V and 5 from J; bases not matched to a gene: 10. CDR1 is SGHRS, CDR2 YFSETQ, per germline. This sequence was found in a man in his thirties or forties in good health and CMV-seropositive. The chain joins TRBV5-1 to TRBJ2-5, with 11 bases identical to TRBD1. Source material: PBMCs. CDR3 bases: TGCGCCAGCAGCCCGTCGGGACAGGGGGTTGGTGAGACCCAGTACTTC. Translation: CASSPSGQGVGETQYF.